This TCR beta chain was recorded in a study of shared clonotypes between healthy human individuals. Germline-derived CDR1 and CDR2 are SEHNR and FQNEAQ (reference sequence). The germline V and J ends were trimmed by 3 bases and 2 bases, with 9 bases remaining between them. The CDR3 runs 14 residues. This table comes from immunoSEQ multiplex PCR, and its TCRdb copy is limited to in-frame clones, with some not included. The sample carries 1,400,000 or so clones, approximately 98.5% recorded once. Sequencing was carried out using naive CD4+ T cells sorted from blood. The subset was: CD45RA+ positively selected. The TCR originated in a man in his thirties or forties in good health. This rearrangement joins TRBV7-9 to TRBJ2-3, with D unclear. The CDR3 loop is CASSFTSLTDTQYF. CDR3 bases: TGTGCCAGCAGCTTCACGAGCCTCACAGATACGCAGTATTTT.